The clone carrying this TCR beta chain was observed a few times. The data originate from a study of beta chain features in type 1 diabetes. CD45RO/CCR7/CD25/CD127/CD95/CD27 separated CD4+ naive, central memory, regulatory and stem cell-like memory cells by sorting. Germline loops: CDR1 MNHEY, CDR2 SMNVEV (reference sequence). The CDR3 has 14 residues. The trim removed 5 bases at V and 2 bases at J, leaving 3 bases unmatched. Reverse transcribing all isolated RNA meant expressed TCRB transcripts were sequenced. Method: immunoSEQ multiplex PCR; TCRdb's copy keeps in-frame clones and lacks some. The sample gives 250,000 to 400,000 clones, about 14% of which show up once; approximately 6.7% is in the top ten.

The sequenced sample consisted of central memory CD4+ T cells from blood. V usage is TRBV27 and J usage is TRBJ2-3; 8 nucleotides align to TRBD1. This receptor was identified in a man younger than 40 in good health. The CDR3 sequence: CASSPGQVTDTQYF. The CDR3 region has the DNA TGTGCCAGCAGTCCGGGACAGGTCACAGATACGCAGTATTTT.